The present T cell receptor beta chain was sequenced within a study of cytomegalovirus exposure and HLA in healthy donors. Points on this clone: Its antigen is as yet unknown.

The study, taken as a whole, reports: The listing of roughly 160 TCR beta chains classed them as cytomegalovirus-associated. Subsequent analysis showed first-cohort TCR clusters tending to co-occur in some 110 validation repertoires. Across donors, most TCRs were seen rarely, yet some public ones were widespread.

This table comes from immunoSEQ multiplex PCR, and its TCRdb copy is limited to in-frame clones, with some not included. The repertoire has 250,000 or so clones, around 89% of them found once; the top ten carry under 0.4%. The length of the CDR3 is 14 residues. V lost 5 bases to trimming and J lost 8 bases; unmatched junction nucleotides: 5. The germline V gene encodes CDR1 MNHEY and CDR2 SVGAGI. J is TRBJ1-6 and V is TRBV6-5; the match to TRBD1 covers 8 bases. Sequenced material: PBMCs. The sequence came from a woman aged 18-29 years in good health and CMV-seronegative. Here the CDR3 DNA reads TGTGCCAGCAGTACCGGGACAGGATATTCACCCCTCCACTTT. It yields the protein CASSTGTGYSPLHF.